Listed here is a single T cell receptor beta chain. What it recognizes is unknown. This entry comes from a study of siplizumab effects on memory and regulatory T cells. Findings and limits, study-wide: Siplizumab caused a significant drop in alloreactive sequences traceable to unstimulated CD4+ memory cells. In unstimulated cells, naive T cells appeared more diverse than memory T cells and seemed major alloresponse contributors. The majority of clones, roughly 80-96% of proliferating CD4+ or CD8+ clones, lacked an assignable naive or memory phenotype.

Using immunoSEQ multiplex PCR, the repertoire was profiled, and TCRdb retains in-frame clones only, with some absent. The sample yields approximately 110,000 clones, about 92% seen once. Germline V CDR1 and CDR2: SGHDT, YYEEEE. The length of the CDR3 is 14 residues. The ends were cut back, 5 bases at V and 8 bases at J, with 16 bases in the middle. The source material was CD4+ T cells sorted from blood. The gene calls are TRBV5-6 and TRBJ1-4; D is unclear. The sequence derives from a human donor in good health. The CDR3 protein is CASSSAGMREKLFF. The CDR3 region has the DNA TGTGCCAGCAGTTCCGCGGGGATGAGAGAAAAACTGTTTTTT.